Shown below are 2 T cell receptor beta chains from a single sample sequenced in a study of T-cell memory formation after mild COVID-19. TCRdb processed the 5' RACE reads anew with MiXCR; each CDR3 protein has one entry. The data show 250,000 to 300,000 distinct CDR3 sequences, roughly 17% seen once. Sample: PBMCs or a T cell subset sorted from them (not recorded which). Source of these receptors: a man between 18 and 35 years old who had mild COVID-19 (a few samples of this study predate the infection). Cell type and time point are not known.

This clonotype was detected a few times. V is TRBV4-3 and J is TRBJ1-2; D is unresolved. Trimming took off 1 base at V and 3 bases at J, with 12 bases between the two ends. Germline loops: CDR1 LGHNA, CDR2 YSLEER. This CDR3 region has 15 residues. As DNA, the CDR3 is TGCGCCAGCAGCCAAGCCGAGGGCGCGGACTATGGCTACACCTTC. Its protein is CASSQAEGADYGYTF.

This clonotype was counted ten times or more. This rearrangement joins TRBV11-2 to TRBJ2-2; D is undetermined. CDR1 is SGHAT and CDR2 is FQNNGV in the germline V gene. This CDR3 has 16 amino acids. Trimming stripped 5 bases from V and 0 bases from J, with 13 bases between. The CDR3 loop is CASSMDRVPNTGELFF. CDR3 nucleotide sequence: TGTGCCAGCAGCATGGACCGCGTTCCGAACACCGGGGAGCTGTTTTTT.